The 2 T cell receptor beta chains reported below all come from one sample, sequenced in a study of blood T cells in healthy people across ages. Combining a sample-barcoded 5' primer with a J-beta primer mix, a second PCR ran for roughly 6 to 12 cycles. TCRdb itself ran the 5' RACE reads through MiXCR, one entry per CDR3 protein. The data contain hundreds of thousands of distinct CDR3 sequences, approximately 40% of them singletons. Sequenced input: blood. Receptors were obtained from a man of 80 years or more in good health.

This clonotype appeared many times. This chain joins TRBV6-2 or TRBV6-3 and TRBJ2-7, with 7 bases fitting TRBD1. The germline V gene has CDR1 MNHEY and CDR2 SVGEGT. V shed 8 bases, J shed 7 bases, and the junction held 8 bases outside the gene matches. The CDR3 extends over 12 amino acids. As DNA, the CDR3 is TGTGCCAGCCAGAGACAGGGCTTGGAGCAGTACTTC. It translates to CASQRQGLEQYF.

This rearrangement joins TRBV11-2 to TRBJ2-7; D may be TRBD1 or TRBD2 (6 bases each). CDR3 length equals 14 residues. Trimming shortened V by 5 bases and J by 5 bases, and 16 bases separated the two germline ends. The V gene's germline CDR1 is SGHAT and CDR2 FQNNGV. This CDR3 is CASSPGHREDEQYF. CDR3 in DNA: TGTGCCAGCAGCCCCGGGCACAGGGAGGACGAGCAGTACTTC.